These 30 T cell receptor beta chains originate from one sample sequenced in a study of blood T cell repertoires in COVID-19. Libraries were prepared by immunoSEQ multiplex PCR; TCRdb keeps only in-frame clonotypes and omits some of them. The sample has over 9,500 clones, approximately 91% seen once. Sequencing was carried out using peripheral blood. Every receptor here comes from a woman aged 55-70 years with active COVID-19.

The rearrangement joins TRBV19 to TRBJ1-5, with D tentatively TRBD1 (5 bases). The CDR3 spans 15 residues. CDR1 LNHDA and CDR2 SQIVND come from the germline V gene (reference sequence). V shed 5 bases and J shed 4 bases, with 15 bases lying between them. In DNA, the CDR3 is TGTGCCAGTAGTCCTCGATGGGGGGAGAATCAGCCCCAGCATTTT. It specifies CASSPRWGENQPQHF.

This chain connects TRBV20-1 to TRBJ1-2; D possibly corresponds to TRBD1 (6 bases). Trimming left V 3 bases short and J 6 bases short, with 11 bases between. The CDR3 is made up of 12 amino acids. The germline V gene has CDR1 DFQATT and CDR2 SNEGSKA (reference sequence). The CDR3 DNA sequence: TGCAGTGCTAGTAAGGCAGGGGATGGCTACACCTTC. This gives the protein CSASKAGDGYTF.

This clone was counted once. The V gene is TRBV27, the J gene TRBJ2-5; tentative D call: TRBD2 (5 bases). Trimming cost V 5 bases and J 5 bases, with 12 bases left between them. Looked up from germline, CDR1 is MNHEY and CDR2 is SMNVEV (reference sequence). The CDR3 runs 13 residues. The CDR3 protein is CASSSGRRETQYF. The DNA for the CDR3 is TGTGCCAGCAGTAGCGGCAGGAGGGAGACCCAGTACTTC.

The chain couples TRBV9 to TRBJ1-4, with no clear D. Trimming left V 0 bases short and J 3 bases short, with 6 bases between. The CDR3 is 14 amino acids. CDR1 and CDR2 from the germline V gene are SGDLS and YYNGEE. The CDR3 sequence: CASSVESANEKLFF. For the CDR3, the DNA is TGTGCCAGCAGCGTAGAGTCAGCTAATGAAAAACTGTTTTTT.

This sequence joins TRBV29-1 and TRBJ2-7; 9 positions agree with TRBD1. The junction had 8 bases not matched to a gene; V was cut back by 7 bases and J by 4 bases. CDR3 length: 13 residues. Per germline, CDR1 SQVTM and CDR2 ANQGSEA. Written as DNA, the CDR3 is TGCAGCGCCATGACAGGGGGGTTGTACGAGCAGTACTTC. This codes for CSAMTGGLYEQYF.

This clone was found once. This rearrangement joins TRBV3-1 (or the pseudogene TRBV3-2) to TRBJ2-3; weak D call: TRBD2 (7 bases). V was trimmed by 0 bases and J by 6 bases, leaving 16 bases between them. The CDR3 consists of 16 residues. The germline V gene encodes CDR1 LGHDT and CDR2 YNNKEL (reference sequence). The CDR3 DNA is TGTGCCAGCAGCCAAGATGGATCCCGGGGGGCCGATACGCAGTATTTT. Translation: CASSQDGSRGADTQYF.

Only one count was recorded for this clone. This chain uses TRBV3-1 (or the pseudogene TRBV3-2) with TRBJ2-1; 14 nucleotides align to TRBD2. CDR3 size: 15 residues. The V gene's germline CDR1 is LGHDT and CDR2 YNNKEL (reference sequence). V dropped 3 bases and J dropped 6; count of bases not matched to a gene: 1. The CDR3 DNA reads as TGTGCCAGCAGCCAGACTAGCGGGGGGGCCAATGAGCAGTTCTTC. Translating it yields CASSQTSGGANEQFF.

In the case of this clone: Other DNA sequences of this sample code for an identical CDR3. For the CDR3, the DNA is TGCGCCAGCAGTGAATCCGGGACAGGGCAGGAAGCTTTCTTT. The encoded protein is CASSESGTGQEAFF. This chain connects TRBV10-2 to TRBJ1-1, with 9 bases aligning to TRBD1. The junction had 7 bases not matched to a gene; V was cut back by 3 bases and J by 8 bases. Germline assignment: CDR1 WSHSY and CDR2 SAAADI. This CDR3 has 14 residues.

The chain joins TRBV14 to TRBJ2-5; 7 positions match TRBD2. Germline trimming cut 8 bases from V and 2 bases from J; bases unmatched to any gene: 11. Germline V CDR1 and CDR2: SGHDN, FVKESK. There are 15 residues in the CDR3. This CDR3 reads CASGASGVTQETQYF. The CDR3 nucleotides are TGTGCCAGCGGAGCTAGCGGAGTTACTCAAGAGACCCAGTACTTC.

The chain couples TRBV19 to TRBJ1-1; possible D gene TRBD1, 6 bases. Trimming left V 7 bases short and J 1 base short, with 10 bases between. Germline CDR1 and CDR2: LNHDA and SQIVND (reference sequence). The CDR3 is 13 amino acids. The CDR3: CASTVTGNTEAFF. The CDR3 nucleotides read TGTGCCAGTACTGTGACAGGGAACACTGAAGCTTTCTTT.

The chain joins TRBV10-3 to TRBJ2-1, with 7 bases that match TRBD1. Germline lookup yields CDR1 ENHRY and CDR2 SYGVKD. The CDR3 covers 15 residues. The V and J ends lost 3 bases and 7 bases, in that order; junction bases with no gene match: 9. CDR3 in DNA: TGTGCCATCAGTGACGGCCAGGGGGAAGGTAATGAGCAGTTCTTC. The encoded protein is CAISDGQGEGNEQFF.

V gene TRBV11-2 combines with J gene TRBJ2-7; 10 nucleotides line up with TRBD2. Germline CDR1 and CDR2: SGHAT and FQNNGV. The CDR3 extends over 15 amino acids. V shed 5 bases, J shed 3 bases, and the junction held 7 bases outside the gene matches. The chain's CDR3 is CASSITSGVIYEQYV. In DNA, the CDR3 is TGTGCCAGCAGCATAACTAGCGGGGTTATCTACGAGCAGTACGTC.

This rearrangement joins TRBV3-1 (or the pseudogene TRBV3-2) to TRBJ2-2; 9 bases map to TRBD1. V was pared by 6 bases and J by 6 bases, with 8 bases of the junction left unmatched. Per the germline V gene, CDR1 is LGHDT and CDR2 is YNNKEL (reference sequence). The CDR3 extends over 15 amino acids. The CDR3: CASRDRGLKPGELFF. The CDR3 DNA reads TGTGCCAGCAGGGACAGGGGTTTGAAACCCGGGGAGCTGTTTTTT.

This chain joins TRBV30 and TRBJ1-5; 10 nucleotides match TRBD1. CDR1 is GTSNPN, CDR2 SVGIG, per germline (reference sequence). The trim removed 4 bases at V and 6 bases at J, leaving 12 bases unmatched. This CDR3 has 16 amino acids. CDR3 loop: CAWTNPGTGAGQPQHF. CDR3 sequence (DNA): TGTGCCTGGACTAACCCGGGGACAGGGGCAGGTCAGCCCCAGCATTTT.

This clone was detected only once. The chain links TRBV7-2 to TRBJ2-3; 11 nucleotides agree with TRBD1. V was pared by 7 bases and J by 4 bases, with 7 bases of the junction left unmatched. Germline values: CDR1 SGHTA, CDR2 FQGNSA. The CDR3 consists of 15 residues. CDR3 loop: CASKWDRGGSDTQYF. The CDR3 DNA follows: TGTGCCAGCAAGTGGGACAGGGGGGGGTCAGATACGCAGTATTTT. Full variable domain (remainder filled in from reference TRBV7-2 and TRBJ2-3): GAGVSQSPSNKVTEKGKDVELRCDPISGHTALYWYRQSLGQGLEFLIYFQGNSAPDKSGLPSDRFSAERTGGSVSTLTIQRTQQEDSAVYLCASKWDRGGSDTQYFGPGTRLTVL.

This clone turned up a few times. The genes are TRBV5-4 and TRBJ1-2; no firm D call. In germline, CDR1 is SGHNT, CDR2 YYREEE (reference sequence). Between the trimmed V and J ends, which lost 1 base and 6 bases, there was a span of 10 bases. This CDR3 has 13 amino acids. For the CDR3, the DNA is TGTGCCAGCAGCTTGCAGTCCGGGGATGGCTACACCTTC. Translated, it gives CASSLQSGDGYTF.

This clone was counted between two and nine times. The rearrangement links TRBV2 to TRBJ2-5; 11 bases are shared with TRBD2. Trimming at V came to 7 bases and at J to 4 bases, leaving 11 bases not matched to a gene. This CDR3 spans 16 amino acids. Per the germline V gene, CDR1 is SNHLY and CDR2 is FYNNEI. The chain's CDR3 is CASTFGLGLAGETQYF. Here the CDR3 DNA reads TGTGCCAGCACGTTCGGATTAGGACTAGCGGGAGAGACCCAGTACTTC.

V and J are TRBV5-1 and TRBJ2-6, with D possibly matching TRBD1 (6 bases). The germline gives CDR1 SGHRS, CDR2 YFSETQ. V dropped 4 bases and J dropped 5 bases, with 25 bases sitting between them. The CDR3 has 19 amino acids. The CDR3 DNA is TGCGCCAGCAGCCATCGACAGGACGGGATGTCTCTGAGGGCCAACGTCCTGACTTTC. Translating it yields CASSHRQDGMSLRANVLTF.

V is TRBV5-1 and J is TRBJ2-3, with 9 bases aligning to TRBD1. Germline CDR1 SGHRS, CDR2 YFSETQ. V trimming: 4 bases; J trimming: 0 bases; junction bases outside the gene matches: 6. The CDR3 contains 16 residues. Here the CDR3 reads CASSRSGQGSTDTQYF. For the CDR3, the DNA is TGCGCCAGCAGCCGGTCGGGACAGGGAAGCACAGATACGCAGTATTTT.

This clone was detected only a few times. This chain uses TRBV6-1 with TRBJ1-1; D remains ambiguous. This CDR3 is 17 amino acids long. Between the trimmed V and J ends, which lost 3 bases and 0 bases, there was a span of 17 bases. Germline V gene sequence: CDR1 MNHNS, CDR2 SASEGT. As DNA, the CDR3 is TGTGCCAGCAGTGAGAGGGTGTCGTCGCTCATGAACACTGAAGCTTTCTTT. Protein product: CASSERVSSLMNTEAFF.

This chain's CDR3 is CASSLGGAKNIQYF. The CDR3 DNA follows: TGTGCCAGTTCTCTTGGGGGGGCCAAAAACATTCAGTACTTC. The rearrangement joins TRBV6-5 to TRBJ2-4, with D perhaps TRBD2 (6 bases). CDR1 is MNHEY, CDR2 SVGAGI, per germline. The CDR3 loop spans 14 amino acids. V lost 9 bases, J lost 1 base, and 13 bases lay in between.

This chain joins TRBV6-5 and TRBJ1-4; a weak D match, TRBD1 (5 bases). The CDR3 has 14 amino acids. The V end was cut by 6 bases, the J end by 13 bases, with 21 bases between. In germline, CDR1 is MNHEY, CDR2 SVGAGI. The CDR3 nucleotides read TGTGCCAGCAGACAACTAACCGACAGCTCGGGACTGTTTTTT. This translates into CASRQLTDSSGLFF.

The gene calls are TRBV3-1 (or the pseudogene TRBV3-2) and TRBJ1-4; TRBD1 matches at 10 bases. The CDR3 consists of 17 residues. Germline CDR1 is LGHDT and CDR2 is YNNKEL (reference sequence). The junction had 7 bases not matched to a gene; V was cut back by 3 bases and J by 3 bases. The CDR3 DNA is TGTGCCAGCAGCCACCGTCGACAGGGGGCGGCTAATGAAAAACTGTTTTTT. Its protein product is CASSHRRQGAANEKLFF.

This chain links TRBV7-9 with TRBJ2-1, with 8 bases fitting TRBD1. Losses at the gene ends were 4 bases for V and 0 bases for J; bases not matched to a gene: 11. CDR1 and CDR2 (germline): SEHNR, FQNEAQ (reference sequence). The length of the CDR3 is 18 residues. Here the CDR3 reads CASSSDAGQETSYNEQFF. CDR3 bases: TGTGCCAGCAGCTCCGACGCGGGACAGGAAACCTCCTACAATGAGCAGTTCTTC.

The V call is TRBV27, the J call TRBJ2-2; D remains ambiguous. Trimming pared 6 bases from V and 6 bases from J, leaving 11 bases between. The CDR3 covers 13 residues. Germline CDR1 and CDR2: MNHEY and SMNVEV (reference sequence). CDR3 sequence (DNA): TGTGCCAGCAGCAAGCCTCGTTCCGGGGAGCTGTTTTTT. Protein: CASSKPRSGELFF.

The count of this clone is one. The CDR3 bases are TGTGCCAGCAGGGGGGCAGGGGGAAACACCATATATTTT. It codes for CASRGAGGNTIYF. The chain joins TRBV12-3 or TRBV12-4 to TRBJ1-3, with D tentatively TRBD1 (6 bases). V lost 6 bases and J 4 bases, leaving 10 bases between the germline ends. CDR3 size: 13 residues.

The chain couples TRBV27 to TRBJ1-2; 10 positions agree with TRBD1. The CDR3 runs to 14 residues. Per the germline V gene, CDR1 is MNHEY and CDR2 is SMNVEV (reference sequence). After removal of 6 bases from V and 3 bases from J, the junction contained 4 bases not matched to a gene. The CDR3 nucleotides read TGTGCCAGCAGGACAGGGGGCGGCGACTATGGCTACACCTTC. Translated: CASRTGGGDYGYTF.

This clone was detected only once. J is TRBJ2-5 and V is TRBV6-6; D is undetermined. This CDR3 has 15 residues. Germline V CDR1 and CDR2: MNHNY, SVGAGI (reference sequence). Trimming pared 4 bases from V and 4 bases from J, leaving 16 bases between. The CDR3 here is CASSSTKKTAETQYF. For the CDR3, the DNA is TGTGCCAGCAGTTCCACTAAAAAGACTGCAGAGACCCAGTACTTC.

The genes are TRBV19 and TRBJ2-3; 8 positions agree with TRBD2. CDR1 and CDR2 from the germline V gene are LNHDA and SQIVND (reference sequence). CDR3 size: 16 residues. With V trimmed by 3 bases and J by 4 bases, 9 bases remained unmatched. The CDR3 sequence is CASSIERGQGADTQYF. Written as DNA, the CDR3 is TGTGCCAGTAGTATCGAGCGGGGGCAAGGGGCAGATACGCAGTATTTT.

The CDR3 DNA follows: TGTGCCTGGAGGGCGGGGGGGGCTACCCAGTACTTC. Amino acids: CAWRAGGATQYF. The chain combines TRBV30 with TRBJ2-5; the match to TRBD2 covers 9 bases. V trimming: 3 bases; J trimming: 8 bases; junction bases outside the gene matches: 4. The germline CDR1 and CDR2 sequences are GTSNPN and SVGIG (reference sequence). The length of the CDR3 is 12 residues. The complete variable domain, with remaining parts taken from reference TRBV30 and TRBJ2-5, reads SQTIHQWPATLVQPVGSPLSLECTVEGTSNPNLYWYRQAAGRGLQLLFYSVGIGQISSEVPQNLSASRPQDRQFILSSKKLLLSDSGFYLCAWRAGGATQYFGPGTRLLVL.